These 10 T cell receptor beta chains were all obtained from the same sample, sequenced in a study of blood T cell repertoires in COVID-19. Clones were sequenced by immunoSEQ multiplex PCR, and TCRdb holds only the in-frame ones, with some missing. This sample has around 200,000 clones, with more than 65% found just once. The sample comprised peripheral blood. Receptor source: a human donor with acute or convalescent COVID-19. The donor label of this sample is uncertain.

The chain joins TRBV5-1 to TRBJ1-1, with 9 bases identical to TRBD1. This CDR3 comprises 15 residues. Germline trimming cut 0 bases from V and 1 base from J; bases unmatched to any gene: 1. Germline V CDR1 and CDR2: SGHRS, YFSETQ. CDR3 sequence reads: CASSLGDRENTEAFF. The CDR3 nucleotides are TGCGCCAGCAGCTTGGGGGACAGGGAGAACACTGAAGCTTTCTTT.

V is TRBV19 and J is TRBJ2-2, with 7 bases identical to TRBD1. In germline, CDR1 is LNHDA, CDR2 SQIVND (reference sequence). The CDR3 sequence is 15 residues long. J gave up 4 bases and V 4 bases, and 6 bases lay outside the gene matches. CDR3 sequence reads: CASSRETGTTGELFF. For the CDR3, the DNA is TGTGCCAGTAGTAGGGAGACAGGGACCACCGGGGAGCTGTTTTTT.

The chain has TRBV13 and TRBJ1-4; 7 nucleotides agree with TRBD1. The CDR3 runs to 16 residues. V trimming: 5 bases; J trimming: 1 base; junction bases outside the gene matches: 7. The germline V gene has CDR1 PRHDT and CDR2 FYEKMQ (reference sequence). CDR3 residues: CASSVRGRGTNEKLFF. In DNA form, the CDR3 reads TGTGCCAGCAGCGTAAGGGGGCGTGGAACTAATGAAAAACTGTTTTTT.

This clone was detected only once. The rearrangement uses TRBV5-1 and TRBJ2-7; 8 nucleotides align to TRBD2. The CDR3 totals 16 residues. The V gene's germline CDR1 is SGHRS and CDR2 YFSETQ. With V trimmed by 3 bases and J by 0 bases, 8 bases remained unmatched. CDR3 sequence reads: CASSSGRGLDSYEQYF. The CDR3, as DNA: TGCGCCAGCAGCTCAGGACGGGGACTAGACTCCTACGAGCAGTACTTC. The full variable domain, completed using reference TRBV5-1 and TRBJ2-7, is KAGVTQTPRYLIKTRGQQVTLSCSPISGHRSVSWYQQTPGQGLQFLFEYFSETQRNKGNFPGRFSGRQFSNSRSEMNVSTLELGDSALYLCASSSGRGLDSYEQYFGPGTRLTVT.

The V gene is TRBV7-7, the J gene TRBJ2-7; maybe TRBD1 (6 bases). With 1 base removed from V and 6 bases from J, the gap between germline ends came to 13 bases. The CDR3 runs 14 residues. CDR1 and CDR2 from the germline V gene are SSHAT and FNYEAQ (reference sequence). CDR3 bases: TGTGCCAGCAGCTTAGGGTACCCACAGGGCGAGCAGTACTTC. Translated, it gives CASSLGYPQGEQYF.

The chain combines TRBV6-5 with TRBJ2-1; 8 nucleotides line up with TRBD2. Germline lookup yields CDR1 MNHEY and CDR2 SVGAGI. This CDR3 region has 14 residues. V shed 6 bases, J shed 5 bases, and the junction held 6 bases outside the gene matches. The CDR3 DNA reads as TGTGCCAGCAGGGGACTAGGACAAAACAATGAGCAGTTCTTC. Protein sequence: CASRGLGQNNEQFF.

J is TRBJ2-7 and V is TRBV5-5, with TRBD2 matching 11 bases. Germline V gene sequence: CDR1 SGHKS, CDR2 YYEKEE (reference sequence). J was trimmed by 6 bases and V by 2 bases; bases with no gene match: 7. The CDR3 covers 15 residues. The CDR3 DNA follows: TGTGCCAGCAGCTTAGTCACTAGCGGGAGAGGCGAGCAGTACTTC. Encoded protein: CASSLVTSGRGEQYF.

The chain uses TRBV25-1 and TRBJ2-7, with D maybe TRBD2 (5 bases). This CDR3 has 14 amino acids. The V end was cut by 2 bases, the J end by 7 bases, with 15 bases between. CDR1 MGHDK and CDR2 SYGVNS come from the germline V gene. CDR3 in amino acids: CASSEPGVPGEQYF. CDR3 in DNA: TGTGCCAGCAGTGAACCCGGGGTCCCGGGGGAGCAGTACTTC.

The chain links TRBV27 to TRBJ2-4, with TRBD2 matching over 13 bases. This CDR3 is built from 21 residues. The germline CDR1 and CDR2 sequences are MNHEY and SMNVEV (reference sequence). V lost 2 bases, J lost 1 base, and 14 bases stayed unmatched. CDR3 protein: CASSLAPPGTSGARAKNIQYF. CDR3 sequence (DNA): TGTGCCAGCAGTTTAGCCCCTCCCGGGACTAGCGGGGCTCGGGCCAAAAACATTCAGTACTTC.

The chain couples TRBV15 to TRBJ1-4; TRBD1 agrees at 9 bases. Per germline, CDR1 LNHNV and CDR2 YYDKDF (reference sequence). The CDR3 consists of 15 residues. V lost 2 bases to trimming and J lost 8 bases; unmatched junction nucleotides: 6. The CDR3 sequence: CATSRQDRGVEKLFF. CDR3 DNA: TGTGCCACCAGCAGACAAGACAGGGGGGTCGAAAAACTGTTTTTT.